These T cell receptor beta chains were read from a single sample in a study of blood T cells in healthy people across ages. One entry per CDR3 protein results from TCRdb running MiXCR on the 5' RACE reads. The profile covers around 900,000 distinct CDR3 sequences, with about 28% appearing a single time and roughly 17% taken by the ten largest. Sequencing was performed on blood. The receptors were sampled from a woman older than 75 in good health. Each CDR3 is given with its conserved first and last residue. Clone size is given for some rows only: seen once, a few or many times, or a class if the clone is expanded.

v_call	j_call	clone_size	cdr3_aa
TRBV20-1	TRBJ2-5	.	CSATVPGRGRGRETQYF
TRBV5-1	TRBJ1-4	many	CASSLQGAPGEKLFF
TRBV15	TRBJ1-2	few	CAASRDLDRRVYGYTF
TRBV27	TRBJ1-2	few	CASSLSGRTGQHYGYTF
TRBV12-3/TRBV12-4	TRBJ2-1	.	CASRSRIGSDRGVSNEQFF
TRBV4-3	TRBJ2-3	many	CASSQDPSGASTDTQYF
TRBV4-3	TRBJ1-2	few	CASSQGSQGGSYTF
TRBV20-1	TRBJ2-3	many	CSARTLAGGPYF
TRBV7-9	TRBJ1-1	.	CASTQGVDTEAFF
TRBV27	TRBJ2-1	.	CASSLPTSGGFNQQFF
TRBV18	TRBJ2-1	many	CASSPPTAGMDEQFF
TRBV24-1	TRBJ2-1	many	CATSDSFPDEQFF
TRBV27	TRBJ1-5	.	CASRRGTALNQPQHF
TRBV24-1	TRBJ2-3	few	CATSPGGRLTDTQYF
TRBV20-1	TRBJ1-1	many	CSARVSGKSMNTEAFF
TRBV30	TRBJ1-4	.	CAWNTGGLEKKLFF
TRBV6-2/TRBV6-3	TRBJ2-7	many	CASSPKRQGESYEQYF
TRBV20-1	TRBJ1-5	many	CSARRGGAGSNQPQHF
TRBV6-6	TRBJ1-5	.	CASSPSEGPQHF
TRBV20-1	TRBJ2-5	many	CSAAGVAGGQETQYF
TRBV12-3/TRBV12-4	TRBJ1-2	many	CASSSLGIISYGYTF
TRBV18	TRBJ2-1	.	CASSLGAGVGEQFF
TRBV7-2	TRBJ1-2	many	CASSSGTGPYGYTF
TRBV7-9	TRBJ2-3	many	CASSILAGPDTQYF
TRBV6-6	TRBJ2-4	many	CASMVGKGVPSKNIQYF
TRBV6-2/TRBV6-3	TRBJ1-2	.	CASSYPGQGLGGYTF
TRBV20-1	TRBJ2-3	.	CSARLAATDTQYF
TRBV7-2	TRBJ2-1	.	CASSFGPSGGNEQFF
TRBV3-1	TRBJ2-5	.	CASSQGLAGSGEQYF
TRBV6-5	TRBJ1-6	few	CAGSYRGEGSPLHF
TRBV7-2	TRBJ1-3	few	CASSSTGQGSGNTIYF
TRBV29-1	TRBJ2-3	many	CSVLLGDTQYF
TRBV11-2	TRBJ2-7	many	CASSSQGGSSYEQYF
TRBV7-2	TRBJ1-3	.	CASSIGTGSGNTIYF
TRBV5-4	TRBJ2-5	.	CASSWVGRQEETQYF